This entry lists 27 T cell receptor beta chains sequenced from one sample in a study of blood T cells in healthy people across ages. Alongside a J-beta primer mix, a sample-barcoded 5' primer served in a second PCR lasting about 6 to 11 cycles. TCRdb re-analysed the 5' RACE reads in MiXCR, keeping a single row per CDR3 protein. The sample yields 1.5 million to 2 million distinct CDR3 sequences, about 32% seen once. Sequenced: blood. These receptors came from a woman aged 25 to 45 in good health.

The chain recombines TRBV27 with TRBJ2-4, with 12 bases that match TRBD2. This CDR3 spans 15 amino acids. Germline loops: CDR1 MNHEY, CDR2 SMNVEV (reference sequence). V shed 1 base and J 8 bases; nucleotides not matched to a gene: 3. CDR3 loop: CASSLFPSGRDIQYF. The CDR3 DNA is TGTGCCAGCAGTTTATTCCCTAGCGGGAGGGACATTCAGTACTTC.

The CDR3 is CSARDYSGGRYEQYF. In DNA form, the CDR3 reads TGCAGTGCTAGAGATTATAGCGGGGGGCGTTACGAGCAGTACTTC. The chain joins TRBV20-1 to TRBJ2-7, with 10 bases aligning to TRBD2. The CDR3 consists of 15 residues. CDR1 and CDR2 (germline): DFQATT, SNEGSKA (reference sequence). V lost 0 bases to trimming and J lost 4 bases; unmatched junction nucleotides: 6.

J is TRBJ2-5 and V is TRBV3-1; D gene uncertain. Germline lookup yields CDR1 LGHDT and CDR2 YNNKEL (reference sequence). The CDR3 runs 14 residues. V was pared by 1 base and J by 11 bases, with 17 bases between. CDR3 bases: TGTGCCAGCAGCCAAGTCGGACCGCCGGGTGAGCAGTACTTC. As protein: CASSQVGPPGEQYF.

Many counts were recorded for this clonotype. The CDR3 is CSARVNGRGPYNEQFF. As DNA, the CDR3 is TGCAGTGCTAGAGTCAACGGTCGCGGGCCCTACAATGAGCAGTTCTTC. This chain joins TRBV20-1 and TRBJ2-1, with D possibly being TRBD2 (5 bases). CDR1 and CDR2 from the germline V gene are DFQATT and SNEGSKA (reference sequence). The CDR3 has 16 amino acids. Trimming removed 1 base at V and 2 bases at J, with 15 bases between.

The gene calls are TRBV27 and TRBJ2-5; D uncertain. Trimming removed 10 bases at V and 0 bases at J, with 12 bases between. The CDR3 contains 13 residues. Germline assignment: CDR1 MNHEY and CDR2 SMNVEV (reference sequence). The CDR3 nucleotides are TGTGCCAACAGCGAGGTAAACCAAGAGACCCAGTACTTC. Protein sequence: CANSEVNQETQYF.

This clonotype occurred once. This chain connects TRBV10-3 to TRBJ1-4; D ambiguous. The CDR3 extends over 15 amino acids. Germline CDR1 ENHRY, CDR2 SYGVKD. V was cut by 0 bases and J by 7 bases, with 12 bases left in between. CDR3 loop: CAISESRVGFEKLFF. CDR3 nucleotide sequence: TGTGCCATCAGTGAGTCGAGGGTTGGGTTTGAAAAACTGTTTTTT.

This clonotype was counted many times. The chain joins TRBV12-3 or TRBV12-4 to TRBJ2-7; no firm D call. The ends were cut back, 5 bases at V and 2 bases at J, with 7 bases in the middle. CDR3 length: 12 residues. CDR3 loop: CASSPATYEQYF. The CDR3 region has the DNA TGTGCCAGCAGTCCCGCTACCTACGAGCAGTACTTC.

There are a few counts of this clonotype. CDR3 sequence (DNA): TGTGCCAGCAGCAGAAGGGACAGTGCGACCTACAATGAGCAGTTCTTC. It is translated as CASSRRDSATYNEQFF. This chain uses TRBV7-8 with TRBJ2-1; 7 nucleotides align to TRBD1. This CDR3 comprises 16 residues. The V gene end was trimmed by 5 bases and the J gene end by 2 bases; junction bases not matched to a gene: 9. The germline CDR1 and CDR2 sequences are SGHVS and FQNEAQ.

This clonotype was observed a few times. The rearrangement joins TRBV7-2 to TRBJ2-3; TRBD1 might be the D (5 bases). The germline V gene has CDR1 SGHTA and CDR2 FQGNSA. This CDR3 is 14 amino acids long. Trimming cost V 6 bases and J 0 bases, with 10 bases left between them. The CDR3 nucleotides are TGTGCCAGCAGTTTTTGGGGCAGCACAGATACGCAGTATTTT. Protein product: CASSFWGSTDTQYF.

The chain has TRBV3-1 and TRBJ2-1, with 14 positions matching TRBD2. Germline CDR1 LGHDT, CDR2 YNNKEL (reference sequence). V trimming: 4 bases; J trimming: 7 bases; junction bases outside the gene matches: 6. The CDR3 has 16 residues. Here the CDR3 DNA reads TGTGCCAGCAGCCTGACTAGCGGGGGGGCCCGGAATGAGCAGTTCTTC. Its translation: CASSLTSGGARNEQFF.

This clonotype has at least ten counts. CDR3 DNA: TGCAGCGTCGATACTCAGGGGGGGACTGAAGCTTTCTTT. Translation gives CSVDTQGGTEAFF. The genes are TRBV29-1 and TRBJ1-1; 7 nucleotides line up with TRBD1. The CDR3 has 13 amino acids. Trimming cost V 6 bases and J 5 bases; bases outside gene matches: 9. Germline values: CDR1 SQVTM, CDR2 ANQGSEA.

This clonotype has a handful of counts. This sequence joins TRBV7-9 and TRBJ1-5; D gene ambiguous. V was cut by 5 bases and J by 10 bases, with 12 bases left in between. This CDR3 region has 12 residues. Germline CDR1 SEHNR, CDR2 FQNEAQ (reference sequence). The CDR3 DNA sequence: TGTGCCAGCAGCCCGGAGGGTTTACCCCAGCATTTT. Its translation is CASSPEGLPQHF.

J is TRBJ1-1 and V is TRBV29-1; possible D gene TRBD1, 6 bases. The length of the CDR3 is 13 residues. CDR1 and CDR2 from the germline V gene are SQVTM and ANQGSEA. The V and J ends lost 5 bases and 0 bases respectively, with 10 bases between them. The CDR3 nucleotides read TGCAGCGTTAGGGACATGATGAACACTGAAGCTTTCTTT. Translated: CSVRDMMNTEAFF.

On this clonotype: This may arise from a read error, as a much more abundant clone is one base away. The chain's CDR3 is CASSQEGYLQETQYF. DNA for the CDR3: TGCGCCAGCAGCCAAGAGGGCTACCTCCAAGAGACCCAGTACTTC. The chain combines TRBV4-1 with TRBJ2-5; D is unresolved. The CDR3 is 15 residues long. Germline loops: CDR1 MGHRA, CDR2 YSYEKL. The V gene lost 0 bases and the J gene lost 1 base, with 9 bases spanning the gap.

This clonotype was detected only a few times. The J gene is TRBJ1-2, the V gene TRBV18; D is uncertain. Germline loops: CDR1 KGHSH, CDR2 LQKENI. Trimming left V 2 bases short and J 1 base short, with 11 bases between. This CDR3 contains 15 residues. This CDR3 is CASSPNQAINYGYTF. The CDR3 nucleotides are TGTGCCAGCTCACCAAATCAGGCGATTAACTATGGCTACACCTTC.

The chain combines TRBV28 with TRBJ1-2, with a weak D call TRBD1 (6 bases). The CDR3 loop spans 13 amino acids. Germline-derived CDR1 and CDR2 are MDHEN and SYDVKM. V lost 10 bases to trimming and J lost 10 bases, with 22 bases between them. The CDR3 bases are TGTGCCACCAGCCCGACGGGGGACAATGACTACACCTTC. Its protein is CATSPTGDNDYTF.

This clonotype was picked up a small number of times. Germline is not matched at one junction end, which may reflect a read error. This CDR3 is CASSEWGGNTEAFF. For the CDR3, the DNA is TGTGCCAGCAGCGAATGGGGAGGCAACACTGAGGCTTTCTTT. The chain combines TRBV6-1 with TRBJ1-1; D not resolved. Germline V gene sequence: CDR1 MNHNS, CDR2 SASEGT. The CDR3 totals 14 residues.

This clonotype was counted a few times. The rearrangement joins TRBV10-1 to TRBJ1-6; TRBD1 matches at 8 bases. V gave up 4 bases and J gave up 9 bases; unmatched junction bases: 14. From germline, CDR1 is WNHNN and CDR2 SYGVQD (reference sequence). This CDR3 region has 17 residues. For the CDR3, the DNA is TGCGCCAGCAGTGTATTAAGGTCGGGACAGGACCCTTCACCCCTCCACTTT. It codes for CASSVLRSGQDPSPLHF.

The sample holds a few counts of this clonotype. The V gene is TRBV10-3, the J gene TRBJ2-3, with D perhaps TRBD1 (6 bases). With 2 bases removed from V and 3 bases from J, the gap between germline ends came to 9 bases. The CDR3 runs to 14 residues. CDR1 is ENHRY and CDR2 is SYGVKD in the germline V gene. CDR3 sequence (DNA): TGTGCCATCAGTGAGGGACAGATGACAGATACGCAGTATTTT. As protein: CAISEGQMTDTQYF.

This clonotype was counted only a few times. The chain's CDR3 is CASSESMGGLAAGTQYF. The CDR3 nucleotides read TGCGCCAGCAGTGAGTCTATGGGTGGACTAGCAGCGGGTACGCAGTATTTT. This chain connects TRBV10-2 to TRBJ2-3; 8 bases match TRBD2. After removal of 0 bases from V and 8 bases from J, the junction contained 13 bases not matched to a gene. The CDR3 loop spans 17 amino acids. Germline loops: CDR1 WSHSY, CDR2 SAAADI.

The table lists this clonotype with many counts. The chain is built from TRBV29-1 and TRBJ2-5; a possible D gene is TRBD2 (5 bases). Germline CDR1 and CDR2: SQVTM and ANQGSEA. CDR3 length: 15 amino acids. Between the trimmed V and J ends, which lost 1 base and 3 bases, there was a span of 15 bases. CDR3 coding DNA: TGCAGCGTTGAAGTCCTGGGGTTCGGGAAAGAGACCCAGTACTTC. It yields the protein CSVEVLGFGKETQYF. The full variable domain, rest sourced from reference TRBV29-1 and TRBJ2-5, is SAVISQKPSRDICQRGTSLTIQCQVDSQVTMMFWYRQQPGQSLTLIATANQGSEATYESGFVIDKFPISRPNLTFSTLTVSNMSPEDSSIYLCSVEVLGFGKETQYFGPGTRLLVL.

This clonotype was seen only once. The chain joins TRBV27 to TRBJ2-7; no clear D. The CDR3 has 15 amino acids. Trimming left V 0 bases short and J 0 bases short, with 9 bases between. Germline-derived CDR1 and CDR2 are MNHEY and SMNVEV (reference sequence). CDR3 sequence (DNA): TGTGCCAGCAGTTTATCTCTCGGAGTCTCCTACGAGCAGTACTTC. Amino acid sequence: CASSLSLGVSYEQYF.

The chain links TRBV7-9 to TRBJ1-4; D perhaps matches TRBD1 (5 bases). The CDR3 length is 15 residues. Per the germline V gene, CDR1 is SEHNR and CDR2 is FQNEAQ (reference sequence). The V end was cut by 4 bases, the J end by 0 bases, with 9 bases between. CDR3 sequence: CASSSDRATNEKLFF. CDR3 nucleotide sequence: TGTGCCAGCAGCTCTGACAGAGCAACTAATGAAAAACTGTTTTTT.

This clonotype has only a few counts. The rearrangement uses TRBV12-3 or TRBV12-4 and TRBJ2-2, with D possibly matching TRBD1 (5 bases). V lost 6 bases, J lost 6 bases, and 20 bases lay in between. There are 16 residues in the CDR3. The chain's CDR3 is CASSNLFTGGPGELFF. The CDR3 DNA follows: TGTGCCAGCAGCAATCTATTTACAGGCGGTCCCGGGGAGCTGTTTTTT.

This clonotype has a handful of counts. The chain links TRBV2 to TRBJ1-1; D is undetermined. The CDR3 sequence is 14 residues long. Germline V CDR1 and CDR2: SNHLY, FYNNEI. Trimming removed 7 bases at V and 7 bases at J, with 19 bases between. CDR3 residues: CASNNPLGRHEAFF. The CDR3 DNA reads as TGTGCCAGCAACAACCCATTGGGCAGGCATGAAGCTTTCTTT.

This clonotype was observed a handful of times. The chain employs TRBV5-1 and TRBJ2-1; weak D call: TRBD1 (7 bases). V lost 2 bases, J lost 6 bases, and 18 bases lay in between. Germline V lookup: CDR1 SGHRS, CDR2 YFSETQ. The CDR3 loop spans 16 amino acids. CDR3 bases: TGCGCCAGCAGCTTCAGGGGGGACAGCCTGGGCAATGAGCAGTTCTTC. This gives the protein CASSFRGDSLGNEQFF. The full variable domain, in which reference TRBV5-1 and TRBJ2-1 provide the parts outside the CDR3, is KAGVTQTPRYLIKTRGQQVTLSCSPISGHRSVSWYQQTPGQGLQFLFEYFSETQRNKGNFPGRFSGRQFSNSRSEMNVSTLELGDSALYLCASSFRGDSLGNEQFFGPGTRLTVL.

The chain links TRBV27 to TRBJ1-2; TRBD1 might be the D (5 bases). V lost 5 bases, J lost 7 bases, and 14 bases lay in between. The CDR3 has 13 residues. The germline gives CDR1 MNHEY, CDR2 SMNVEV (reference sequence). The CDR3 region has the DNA TGTGCCAGCAGTACGTTGGGAAGGGGTGGCTACACCTTC. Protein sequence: CASSTLGRGGYTF.